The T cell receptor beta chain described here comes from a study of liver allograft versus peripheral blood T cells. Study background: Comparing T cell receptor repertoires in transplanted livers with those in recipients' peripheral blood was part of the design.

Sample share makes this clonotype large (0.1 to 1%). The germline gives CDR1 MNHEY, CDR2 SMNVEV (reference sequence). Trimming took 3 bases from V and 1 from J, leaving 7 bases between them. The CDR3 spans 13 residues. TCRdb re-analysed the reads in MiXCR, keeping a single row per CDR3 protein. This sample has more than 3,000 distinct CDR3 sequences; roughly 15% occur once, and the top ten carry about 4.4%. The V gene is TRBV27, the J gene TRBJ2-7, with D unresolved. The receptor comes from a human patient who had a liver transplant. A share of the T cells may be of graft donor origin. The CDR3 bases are TGTGCCAGCAGTTTGACAAGGTCCTACGAGCAGTACTTC. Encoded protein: CASSLTRSYEQYF.